This TCR beta chain was identified during a study of OX40 agonist ivuxolimab in advanced cancers. Germline V lookup: CDR1 SNHLY, CDR2 FYNNEI. V was cut by 8 bases and J by 3 bases, with 16 bases left in between. The CDR3 runs 14 residues. Sequencing used immunoSEQ multiplex PCR; TCRdb keeps in-frame clones, though not all of them. The table lists 50,000 or so clones, roughly 90% of them singletons. Blood sampling took place at baseline, cycle 4 day 1, and cycle 7 day 1. The material was CD4+ or CD8+ T cells sorted from blood, obtained in a trial of the OX40 agonist ivuxolimab. The receptor's source is an adult with an advanced solid tumor such as melanoma, head and neck, liver or kidney cancer. V usage is TRBV2 and J usage is TRBJ1-1; TRBD1 is a possible D gene (5 bases). CDR3 loop: CASSLGPGDTEAFF. The CDR3 coding sequence is TGTGCCAGCTCCCTAGGGCCGGGGGACACTGAAGCTTTCTTT.